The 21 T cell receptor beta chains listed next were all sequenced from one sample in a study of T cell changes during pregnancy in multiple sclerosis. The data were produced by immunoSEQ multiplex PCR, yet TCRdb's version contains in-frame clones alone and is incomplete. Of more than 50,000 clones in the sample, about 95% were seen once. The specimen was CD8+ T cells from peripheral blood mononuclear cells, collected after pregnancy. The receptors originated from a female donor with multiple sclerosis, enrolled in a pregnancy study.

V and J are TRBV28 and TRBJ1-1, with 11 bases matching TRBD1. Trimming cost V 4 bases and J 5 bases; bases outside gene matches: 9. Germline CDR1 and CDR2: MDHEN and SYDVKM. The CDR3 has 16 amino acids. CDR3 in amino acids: CASSSLSRDRGTEAFF. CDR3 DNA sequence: TGTGCCAGCAGTTCCCTATCTCGGGACAGGGGGACTGAAGCTTTCTTT.

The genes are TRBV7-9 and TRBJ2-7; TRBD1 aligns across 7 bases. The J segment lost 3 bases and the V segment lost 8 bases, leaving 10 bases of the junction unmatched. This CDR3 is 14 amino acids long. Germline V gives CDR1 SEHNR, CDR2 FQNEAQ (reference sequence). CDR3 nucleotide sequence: TGTGCCAGCGGACCGTTGGGACAGTACTACGAGCAGTACTTC. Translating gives CASGPLGQYYEQYF.

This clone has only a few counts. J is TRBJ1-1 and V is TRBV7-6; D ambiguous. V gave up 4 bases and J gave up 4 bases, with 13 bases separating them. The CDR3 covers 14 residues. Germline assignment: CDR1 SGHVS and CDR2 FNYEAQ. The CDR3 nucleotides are TGTGCCAGCAGCTCTGGGCGGGGATCCACTGAAGCTTTCTTT. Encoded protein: CASSSGRGSTEAFF.

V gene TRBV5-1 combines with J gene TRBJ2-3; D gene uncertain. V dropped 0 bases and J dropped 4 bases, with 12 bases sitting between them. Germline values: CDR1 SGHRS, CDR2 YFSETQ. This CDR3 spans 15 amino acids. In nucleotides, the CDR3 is TGCGCCAGCAGCTTGGGTACTACAACGGCAGATACGCAGTATTTT. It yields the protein CASSLGTTTADTQYF.

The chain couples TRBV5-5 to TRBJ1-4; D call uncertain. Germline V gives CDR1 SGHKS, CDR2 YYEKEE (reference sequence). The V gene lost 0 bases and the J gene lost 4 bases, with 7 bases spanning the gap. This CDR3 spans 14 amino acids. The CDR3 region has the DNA TGTGCCAGCAGCTTGGGCCAGAATAATGAAAAACTGTTTTTT. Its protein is CASSLGQNNEKLFF.

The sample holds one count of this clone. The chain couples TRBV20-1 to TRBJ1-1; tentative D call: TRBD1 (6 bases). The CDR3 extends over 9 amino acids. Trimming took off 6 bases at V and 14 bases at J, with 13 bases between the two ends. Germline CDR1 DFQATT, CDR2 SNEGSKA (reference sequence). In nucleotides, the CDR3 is TGCAGTGCAACCCTTGGACAGTTCTTT. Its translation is CSATLGQFF.

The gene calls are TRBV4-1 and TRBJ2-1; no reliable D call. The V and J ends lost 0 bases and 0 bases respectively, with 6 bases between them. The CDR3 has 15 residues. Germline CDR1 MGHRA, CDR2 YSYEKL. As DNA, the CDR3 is TGCGCCAGCAGCCAAGAGACTCCCTCCTACAATGAGCAGTTCTTC. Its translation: CASSQETPSYNEQFF.

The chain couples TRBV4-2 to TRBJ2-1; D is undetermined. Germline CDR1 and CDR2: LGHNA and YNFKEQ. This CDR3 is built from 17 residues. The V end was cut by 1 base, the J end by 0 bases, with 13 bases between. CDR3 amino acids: CASSQGLWANSYNEQFF. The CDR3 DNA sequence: TGTGCCAGCAGCCAAGGTTTATGGGCGAACTCCTACAATGAGCAGTTCTTC.

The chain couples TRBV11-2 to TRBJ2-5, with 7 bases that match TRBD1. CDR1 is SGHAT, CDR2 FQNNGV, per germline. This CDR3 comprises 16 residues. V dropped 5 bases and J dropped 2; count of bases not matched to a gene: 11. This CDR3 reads CASSPPDRVFQETQYF. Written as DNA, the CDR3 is TGTGCCAGCAGCCCCCCAGACAGGGTGTTTCAAGAGACCCAGTACTTC.

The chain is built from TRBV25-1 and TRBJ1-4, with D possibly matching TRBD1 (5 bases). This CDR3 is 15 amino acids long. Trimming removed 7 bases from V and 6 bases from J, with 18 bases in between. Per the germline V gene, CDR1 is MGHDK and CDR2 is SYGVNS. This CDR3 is CASIGAGKHDEKLFF. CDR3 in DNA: TGTGCCAGCATCGGGGCGGGGAAACACGATGAAAAACTGTTTTTT. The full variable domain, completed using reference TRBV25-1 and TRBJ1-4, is EADIYQTPRYLVIGTGKKITLECSQTMGHDKMYWYQQDPGMELHLIHYSYGVNSTEKGDLSSESTVSRIRTEHFPLTLESARPSHTSQYLCASIGAGKHDEKLFFGSGTQLSVL.

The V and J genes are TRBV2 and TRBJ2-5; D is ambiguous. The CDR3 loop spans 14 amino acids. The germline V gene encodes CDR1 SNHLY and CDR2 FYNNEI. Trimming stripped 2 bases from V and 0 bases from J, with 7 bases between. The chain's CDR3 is CASSEKRNQETQYF. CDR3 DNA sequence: TGTGCCAGCAGTGAAAAGCGAAACCAAGAGACCCAGTACTTC.

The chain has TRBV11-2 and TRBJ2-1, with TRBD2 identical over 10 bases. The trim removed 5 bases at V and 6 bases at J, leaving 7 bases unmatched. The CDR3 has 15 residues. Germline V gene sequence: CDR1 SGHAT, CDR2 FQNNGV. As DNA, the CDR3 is TGTGCCAGCAGCCCCCGGGCTAGCGGGAGCAATGAGCAGTTCTTC. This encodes CASSPRASGSNEQFF.

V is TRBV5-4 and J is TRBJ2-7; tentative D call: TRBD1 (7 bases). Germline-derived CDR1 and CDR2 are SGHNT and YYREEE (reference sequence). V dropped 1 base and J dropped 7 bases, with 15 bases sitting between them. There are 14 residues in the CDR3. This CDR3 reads CASSLFGRGDEQYF. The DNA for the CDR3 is TGTGCCAGCAGCTTGTTCGGCAGGGGGGATGAGCAGTACTTC.

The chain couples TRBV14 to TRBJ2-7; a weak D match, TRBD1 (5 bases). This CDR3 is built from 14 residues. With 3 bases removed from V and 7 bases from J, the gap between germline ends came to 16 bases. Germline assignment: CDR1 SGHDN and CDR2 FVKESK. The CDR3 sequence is CASSHASGFGEQYF. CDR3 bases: TGTGCCAGCAGCCATGCCTCAGGGTTCGGGGAGCAGTACTTC.

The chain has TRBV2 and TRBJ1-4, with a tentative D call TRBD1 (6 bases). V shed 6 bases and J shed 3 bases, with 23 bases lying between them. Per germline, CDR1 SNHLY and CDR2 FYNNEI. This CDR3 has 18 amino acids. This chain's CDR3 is CASSPPGGRVTANEKLFF. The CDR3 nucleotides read TGTGCCAGCAGCCCACCTGGGGGCAGGGTAACAGCTAATGAAAAACTGTTTTTT.

CDR3 DNA: TGTGCTAGTGGTTGGACAACCGGGACAGGGGCCTCTGGAAACACCATATATTTT. Amino acid sequence: CASGWTTGTGASGNTIYF. The chain has TRBV12-5 and TRBJ1-3; 10 positions agree with TRBD1. V was clipped by 4 bases and J by 0 bases; unmatched bases: 9. This CDR3 region has 18 residues. Germline CDR1 is LGHNT and CDR2 is FRNRAP.

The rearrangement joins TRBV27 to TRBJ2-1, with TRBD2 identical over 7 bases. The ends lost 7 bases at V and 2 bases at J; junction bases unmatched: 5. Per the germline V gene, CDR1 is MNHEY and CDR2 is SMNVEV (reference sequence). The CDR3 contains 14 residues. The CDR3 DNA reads TGTGCCAGCATGGAGCGGGGCCCCTACAATGAGCAGTTCTTC. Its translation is CASMERGPYNEQFF.

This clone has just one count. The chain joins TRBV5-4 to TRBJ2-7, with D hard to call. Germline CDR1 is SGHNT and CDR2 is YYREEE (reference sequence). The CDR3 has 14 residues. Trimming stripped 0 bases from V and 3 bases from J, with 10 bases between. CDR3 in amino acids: CASSLERRGYEQYF. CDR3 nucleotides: TGTGCCAGCAGCTTGGAGAGGCGTGGCTACGAGCAGTACTTC. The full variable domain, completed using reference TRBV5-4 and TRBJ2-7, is ETGVTQSPTHLIKTRGQQVTLRCSSQSGHNTVSWYQQALGQGPQFIFQYYREEENGRGNFPPRFSGLQFPNYSSELNVNALELDDSALYLCASSLERRGYEQYFGPGTRLTVT.

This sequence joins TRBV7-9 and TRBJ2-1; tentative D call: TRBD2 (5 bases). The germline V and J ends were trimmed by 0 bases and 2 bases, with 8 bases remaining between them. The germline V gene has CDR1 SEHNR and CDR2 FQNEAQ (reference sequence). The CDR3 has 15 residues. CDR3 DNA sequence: TGTGCCAGCAGCTTAGCCAGCGGAGCCTACAATGAGCAGTTCTTC. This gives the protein CASSLASGAYNEQFF.

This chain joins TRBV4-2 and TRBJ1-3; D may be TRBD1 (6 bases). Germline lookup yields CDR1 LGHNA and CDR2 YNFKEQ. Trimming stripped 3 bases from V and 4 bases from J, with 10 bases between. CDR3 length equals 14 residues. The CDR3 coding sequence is TGTGCCAGCAGCCACCCAGGGGCCGGAAACACCATATATTTT. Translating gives CASSHPGAGNTIYF.

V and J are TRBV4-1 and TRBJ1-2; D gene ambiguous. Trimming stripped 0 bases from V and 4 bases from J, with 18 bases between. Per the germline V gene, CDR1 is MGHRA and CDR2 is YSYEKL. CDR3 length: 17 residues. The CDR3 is CASSQDVLRTVSYGYTF. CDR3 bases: TGCGCCAGCAGCCAAGATGTCCTCAGGACTGTCAGCTATGGCTACACCTTC.